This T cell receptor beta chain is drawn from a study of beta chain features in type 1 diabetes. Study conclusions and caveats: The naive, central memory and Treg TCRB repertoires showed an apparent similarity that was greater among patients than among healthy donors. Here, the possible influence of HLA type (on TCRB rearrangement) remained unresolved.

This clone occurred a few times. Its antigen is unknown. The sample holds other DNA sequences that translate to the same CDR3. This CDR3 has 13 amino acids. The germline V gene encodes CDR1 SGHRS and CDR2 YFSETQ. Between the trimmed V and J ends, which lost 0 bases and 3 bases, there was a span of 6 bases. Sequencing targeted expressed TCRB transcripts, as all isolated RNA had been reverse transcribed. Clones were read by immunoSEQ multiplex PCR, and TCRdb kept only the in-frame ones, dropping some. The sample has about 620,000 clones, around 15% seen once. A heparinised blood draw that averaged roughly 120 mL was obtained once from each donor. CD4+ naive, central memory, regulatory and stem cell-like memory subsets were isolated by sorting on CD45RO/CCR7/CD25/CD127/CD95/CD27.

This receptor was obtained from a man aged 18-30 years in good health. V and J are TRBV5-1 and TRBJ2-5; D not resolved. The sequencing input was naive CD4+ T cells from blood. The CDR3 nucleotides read TGCGCCAGCAGCTTGGGGTCAGAAGAGACCCAGTACTTC. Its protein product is CASSLGSEETQYF.